Presented here are 15 T cell receptor delta chains from one specimen sequenced in a study of γδ T cells in repeated Plasmodium falciparum infection. Bulk repertoires came from Vgamma9/Vdelta2+ or Vdelta2-negative gammadelta T cells flow-sorted from PBMC. TCRdb re-processed the multiplex PCR reads via CATT. Of 85,000 to 100,000 delta-chain clones in the sample, over 0.75% are singletons; the top ten hold 9.6%. The sample taken for sequencing was gamma-delta T cells from blood. Receptors were obtained from a pool of human donors (malaria-infected and uninfected, not separated).

This clone was detected many times. The chain is built from TRDV2 and TRDJ3; 11 nucleotides match TRDD3. No J gene is reported in TCRdb; it was inferred here by comparing the DNA with germline. J gave up 2 bases and V 2 bases, and 7 bases lay outside the gene matches. The CDR3 loop spans 19 amino acids. CDR1 is GEAIGNYY and CDR2 is EKD in the germline V gene. The DNA of the CDR3 is TGTGCCTGTGACATCGTACTGGGGGATAGCCCCTGGGACACCCGACAGATGTTTTTC. As protein: CACDIVLGDSPWDTRQMFF.

This clone showed up many times. A far more abundant clone sits one base away, making this likely a read error. The sample carries other DNA sequences with the same CDR3. J is TRDJ1 and V is TRDV2; perhaps TRDD3 as D (6 bases). Germline values: CDR1 GEAIGNYY, CDR2 EKD. This CDR3 contains 17 residues. The V end lost 4 bases, the J end lost 0 bases, and 20 bases lay between the germline ends. The CDR3 region has the DNA TGTGCCTGTGATAGACTGCTGCGGGGATCGGACACCGATAAACTCATCTTT. Its translation is CACDRLLRGSDTDKLIF.

This clone was seen at least ten times. The V and J genes are TRDV2 and TRDJ2; 10 nucleotides align to TRDD3. CDR1 GEAIGNYY and CDR2 EKD come from the germline V gene. V dropped 0 bases and J dropped 4; count of bases not matched to a gene: 7. The CDR3 spans 17 residues. CDR3 amino acids: CACDTVPGDTETAQLFF. The CDR3 region has the DNA TGTGCCTGTGACACCGTCCCGGGGGATACGGAGACAGCACAACTCTTCTTT.

This clone was counted between two and nine times. A read error likely explains this, since a far larger clone differs by one base. The same CDR3 is also encoded by other DNA sequences in this sample. The V gene is TRDV2, the J gene TRDJ3; TRDD3 aligns across 13 bases. The J gene, left out of TCRdb, was set here by checking the DNA against germline. This CDR3 is 22 amino acids long. Germline V CDR1 and CDR2: GEAIGNYY, EKD. The CDR3 sequence: CACDTVLGDTRNHSWDTRQMFF. The CDR3 region has the DNA TGCGCCTGTGACACCGTACTGGGGGATACGCGTAATCACTCCTGGGACACCCGACAGATGTTTTTC.

This clone was seen repeatedly, ten times or more. A far larger clone is a single base away, which makes a read error likely. The sample carries other DNA sequences with the same CDR3. The chain uses TRDV3 and TRDJ1; TRDD3 matches at 7 bases. The CDR3 has 15 amino acids. The germline CDR1 and CDR2 sequences are TVYSNPD and GDNSRS (reference sequence). In DNA form, the CDR3 reads TGTGCCTTAACTGGGGTTCCGGACGGCGCCGATAAGCTCATCTTT. Translation gives CALTGVPDGADKLIF. Looking up the rest from reference TRDV3 and TRDJ1 gives the full variable domain: CDKVTQSSPDQTVASGSEVVLLCTYDTVYSNPDLFWYRIRPDYSFQFVFYGDNSRSEGADFTQGRFSVKHILTQKAFHLVISPVRTEDSATYYCALTGVPDGADKLIFGKGTRVTVEP.

This clone was picked up many times. A read error likely explains why the TCRdb protein, taken from a much larger clone, differs from this DNA's translation at residue 7; the protein shown is translated from the DNA. V gene TRDV1 combines with J gene TRDJ1; 9 bases fit TRDD3. The CDR3 is made up of 21 amino acids. V lost 2 bases to trimming and J lost 0 bases; unmatched junction nucleotides: 19. CDR1 and CDR2 (germline): TSWWSYY, QGS. The CDR3 sequence is CALGETNGLLWGIRYTDKLIF. The DNA of the CDR3 is TGTGCTCTTGGGGAAACCAACGGCCTTCTTTGGGGGATAAGGTACACCGATAAACTCATCTTT.

With respect to this clone: A far larger clone lies a single base away; this is likely a read error. Other DNA sequences within the sample encode an identical CDR3. The rearrangement uses TRDV1 and TRDJ1; TRDD3 aligns across 8 bases. The J gene, not given by TCRdb, was assigned here from a germline match of the nucleotide sequence. After removal of 5 bases from V and 0 bases from J, the junction contained 26 bases not matched to a gene. The CDR3 has 22 residues. CDR1 and CDR2 (germline): TSWWSYY, QGS. The CDR3 DNA is TGTGCTCTTGGGACCCACGGGAATTTTATTAAGCTGGGGGACTTGTACACCGATAAACTCATCTTT. It encodes CALGTHGNFIKLGDLYTDKLIF.

As regards this clone: This DNA's translation and the protein TCRdb lists, from a much larger clone, do not match at residue 5, likely due to a read error; the protein shown is translated from the DNA. This chain uses TRDV1 with TRDJ1; 7 nucleotides line up with TRDD3. TCRdb offers no J gene call, so here the DNA was matched to germline to obtain one. The V and J ends lost 4 bases and 1 base, in that order; junction bases with no gene match: 9. CDR1 TSWWSYY and CDR2 QGS come from the germline V gene. CDR3 length: 16 residues. In nucleotides, the CDR3 is TGTGCTCTTGGGGGAGAGGCGGATACGTGCACCGATAAACTCATCTTT. It is translated as CALGGEADTCTDKLIF.

This clone has a count of ten or more. TCRdb's protein, taken from a much larger clone, differs from this DNA's translation at residue 14, likely owing to a read error; the protein displayed comes from the DNA. The chain joins TRDV1 to TRDJ1, with D perhaps matching TRDD1 (5 bases). Germline CDR1 and CDR2: TSWWSYY and QGS. This CDR3 comprises 16 residues. The CDR3 loop reads CALGEEEISLTDKHIF. As DNA, the CDR3 is TGTGCTCTTGGGGAAGAAGAAATCTCTCTTACCGATAAACACATCTTT.

This clone has a count of ten or more. The translation of this DNA and the TCRdb protein of a much larger clone differ at residue 14, probably owing to a read error; the protein shown here is translated from the DNA. V gene TRDV2 combines with J gene TRDJ1, with unresolved D. This CDR3 is built from 15 residues. In germline, CDR1 is GEAIGNYY, CDR2 EKD. The CDR3 DNA sequence: TGTGCCTGTGACACCGTAGTACCAGACACCGATAAACTCACCTTT. Amino acid sequence: CACDTVVPDTDKLTF.

This clone was seen only a few times. One end of the junction varies from germline; a read error may be responsible. Different DNA sequences within this sample yield the same CDR3. This chain connects TRDV1 to TRDJ1; 11 bases are a match to TRDD3. CDR1 TSWWSYY and CDR2 QGS come from the germline V gene. This CDR3 spans 19 amino acids. The chain's CDR3 is CALGELRPTWGIRTDKLIF. CDR3 sequence (DNA): TGTGCTCTTGGGGAACTCCGTCCTACATGGGGGATACGCACCGACAAACTAATCTTT.

This clone was counted between two and nine times. The protein TCRdb lists belongs to a much larger clone and differs from this DNA's translation at residue 12, which points to a read error; the protein shown is made from the DNA. The chain links TRDV2 to TRDJ1; D is unclear. The J gene, not given by TCRdb, was assigned here from a germline match of the nucleotide sequence. CDR3 length equals 16 residues. CDR1 and CDR2 (germline): GEAIGNYY, EKD. DNA of the CDR3: TGTGCCTGTGACACCATTCAAGGTCTAGGGACCGTTAAACTCATCTTT. Its translation: CACDTIQGLGTVKLIF.

This clone appeared a few times. It differs at one base from a far larger clone, so likely a read error. The V gene is TRDV1, the J gene TRDJ1, with TRDD3 as a possible D gene (5 bases). No J gene was available from TCRdb, and it was assigned here by a germline match of the DNA. Germline V gene data show CDR1 as TSWWSYY and CDR2 as QGS. CDR3 length: 16 amino acids. CDR3 in amino acids: CALGELCYKLPDKLIF. For the CDR3, the DNA is TGTGCCCTTGGGGAACTCTGCTATAAGCTGCCCGATAAACTCATCTTT.

About this clone: TCRdb attributes to this sequence the protein of a much larger clone, which differs from the DNA translation at residue 16; a read error is likely, and the protein displayed is translated from the DNA. V is TRDV1 and J is TRDJ1, with D possibly being TRDD3 (5 bases). V was clipped by 5 bases and J by 2 bases, with 36 bases between them. The length of the CDR3 is 22 residues. Germline lookup yields CDR1 TSWWSYY and CDR2 QGS. Written as DNA, the CDR3 is TGTGCTCTTGGGCAAAGCTTACTACTCAGGAGCCACCTATACTGGATAACCGATAAACTCATCTTT. Protein product: CALGQSLLLRSHLYWITDKLIF.

This clone was seen only a few times. The translation of this DNA and the TCRdb protein of a much larger clone differ at residue 3, probably owing to a read error; the protein shown here is translated from the DNA. J is TRDJ1 and V is TRDV1; tentatively, D is TRDD3 (6 bases). TCRdb does not report a J gene; here it was assigned by matching the DNA to germline references. The CDR3 has 19 residues. CDR1 and CDR2 (germline): TSWWSYY, QGS. CDR3 DNA: TGTGCTCCTGGGGAACTCGGGATCCCTACCGAATTAGGAAGGAGTAAACTCATCTTT. It is translated as CAPGELGIPTELGRSKLIF.